A single count supports the clone carrying this T cell receptor beta chain. V was pared by 7 bases and J by 0 bases, with 3 bases between. This CDR3 is built from 12 residues. This sample is drawn from a study of CD8 T cells in Susac syndrome. When the RNA was reverse transcribed, random hexamers were used with an input of roughly 0.45 to 1 ug. Each CDR3 protein gets one entry after TCRdb re-called the immunoSEQ multiplex PCR reads with MiXCR. The sample lists approximately 200,000 distinct CDR3 sequences, 95% seen once, with 0.07% to 0.095% in the top ten. The source is a human donor with multiple sclerosis. The rearrangement joins TRBV12-3 or TRBV12-4 to TRBJ2-2; D ambiguous. Sequenced material: CD4+ T cells from PBMCs. The CDR3 spells CASNPNTGELFF. DNA for the CDR3: TGTGCCAGCAACCCGAACACCGGGGAGCTGTTTTTT.